This T cell receptor beta chain was recorded in a study of regulatory T cells in long-lasting Graves disease. Study outcomes and limitations: Researchers reported studying only peripheral blood, not thyroid tissue.

This CDR3 is built from 20 residues. Trimming removed 2 bases at V and 2 bases at J, with 25 bases between. Germline CDR1 and CDR2: MNHEY and SMNVEV (reference sequence). In the case of this clonotype: The antigen remains undetermined.

In building TCR beta libraries, iRepertoire HTBI primers were used together with Arm-PCR of CDR3 regions. TCRdb independently ran MiXCR on the multiplex PCR reads; one entry per CDR3 protein. The repertoire holds about 420,000 distinct CDR3 sequences, 15% to 20% seen once, with around 23% in the top ten. Time point given: newly diagnosed GD, antithyroid drugs for less than 3 months. PBMC-derived RNA was used for the TCR library. These data are also associated with another study on T cells in Graves' hyperthyroidism and ophthalmopathy. That study adds: Those with hyperthyroidism were 18 to 65 years old, newly diagnosed, and ill for under 2 months. An initial round of RT-PCR targeting the TCR CDR3 relied on the HTBI primer set.

The receptor was derived from a woman under 30 with Graves disease. Specimen: peripheral blood mononuclear cells (PBMCs), collected at new diagnosis, from a patient treated with antithyroid drugs. The V call is TRBV27, the J call TRBJ2-1; D remains unclear. The CDR3 loop is CASSLSFASPFTPPYNEQFF. CDR3 in DNA: TGTGCCAGCAGTTTAAGTTTTGCGTCCCCCTTCACCCCTCCCTACAATGAGCAGTTCTTC.